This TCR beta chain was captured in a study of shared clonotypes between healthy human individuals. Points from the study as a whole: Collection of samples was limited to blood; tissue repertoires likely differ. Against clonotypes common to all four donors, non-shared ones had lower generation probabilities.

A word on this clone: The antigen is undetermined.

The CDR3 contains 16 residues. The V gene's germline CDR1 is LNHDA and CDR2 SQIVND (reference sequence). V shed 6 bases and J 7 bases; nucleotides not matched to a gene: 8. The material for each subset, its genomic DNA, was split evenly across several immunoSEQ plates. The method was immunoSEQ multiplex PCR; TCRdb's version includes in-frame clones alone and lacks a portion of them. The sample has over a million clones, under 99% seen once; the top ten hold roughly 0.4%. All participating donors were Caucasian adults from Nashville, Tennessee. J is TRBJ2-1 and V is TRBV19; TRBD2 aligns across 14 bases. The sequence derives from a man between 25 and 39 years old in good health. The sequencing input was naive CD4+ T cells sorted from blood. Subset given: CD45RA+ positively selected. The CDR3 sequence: CASSRRTSGRSNEQFF. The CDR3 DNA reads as TGTGCCAGTAGCAGACGGACTAGCGGGAGGAGTAATGAGCAGTTCTTC.